The present entry profiles one T cell receptor beta chain with its context. Its matching antigen is unknown. Indicated treatment: roughly 18 received Ad26.COV2.S at low or high dose, single or two shots; 5 received placebo; per-sample allocation not given. Sampling was performed 63 days after the first vaccine or placebo injection. Sequenced by immunoSEQ multiplex PCR; TCRdb stores in-frame clones only, minus some. Of some 500,000 clones listed, 89% are singletons. Germline assignment: CDR1 SGHTA and CDR2 FQGTGA. After removal of 5 bases from V and 5 bases from J, the junction contained 10 bases not matched to a gene. The CDR3 loop spans 16 amino acids. The data were taken from a study of Ad26.COV2.S vaccination and SARS-CoV-2 variants. The overall study: Enrollment placed the donor in the COV1001 Ad26.COV2.S trial arm. Doses of Ad26.COV2.S were injected into muscle once or twice, 56 days apart. Study results and limitations: Vaccine recipients posted higher spike-specific TCR breadth than their placebo counterparts. Vaccine and placebo groups showed comparable non-spike TCR breadth.

V and J are TRBV7-3 and TRBJ2-1; 9 positions match TRBD2. Material: peripheral blood, obtained in a trial of Ad26.COV2.S vaccine versus placebo. This clonotype was sampled from a person between 18 and 65 years old who received the Ad26.COV2.S COVID-19 vaccine or a placebo. The CDR3 nucleotides are TGTGCCAGCAGCCCGAACCTAGCGGGATGGAACAATGAGCAGTTCTTC. The encoded protein is CASSPNLAGWNNEQFF.